This TCR beta chain was identified in a study of T cells in Graves' hyperthyroidism and ophthalmopathy. The V and J ends lost 11 bases and 5 bases respectively, with 16 bases between them. The germline gives CDR1 SGHVS, CDR2 FQNEAQ. CDR3 size: 13 residues. RNA transcripts yielded amplified TCR beta CDR3 regions. Carried out on the TCR CDR3, a first-round RT-PCR used the HTBI primer set. TCRdb reprocessed the multiplex PCR reads via MiXCR and lists one record per CDR3 protein. The table lists approximately 400,000 distinct CDR3 sequences, roughly 13% of them singletons. Patients were aged 18 to 65, had disease duration under 2 months, and had newly diagnosed hyperthyroidism. Used for diagnoses were clinical symptoms, serum thyroxine and TRAb, thyroid ultrasound and orbital computed tomography. Ten or more counts support this clonotype.

The clonotype was recovered from a woman in her fifties or sixties with Graves' hyperthyroidism. The genes are TRBV7-8 and TRBJ1-5, with unresolved D. Sequencing was carried out using blood. CDR3 in amino acids: CAAGYGVDQPQHF. The CDR3 coding sequence is TGTGCCGCAGGCTACGGGGTCGATCAGCCCCAGCATTTT.